This entry concerns a single T cell receptor beta chain. What it binds is not known. The germline CDR1 and CDR2 sequences are DFQATT and SNEGSKA (reference sequence). The CDR3 runs 11 residues. Trimming took 3 bases from V and 7 from J, leaving 7 bases between them. The sample belongs to a study of cytomegalovirus exposure and HLA in healthy donors. Whole-study findings and limits: CMV serostatus stood as the only immune exposure information on hand.

In the PCR, 60 Vbeta and 13 Jbeta primers were used. Per the study methods: Among the unique TCR beta chains that a later analysis counted, about 81 million in all, 10 million to 14 million were shared. Clones were sequenced by immunoSEQ multiplex PCR, and TCRdb holds only the in-frame ones, with some missing. The V and J calls and the clone size are those of that table, but D and trimming were determined from the DNA. The data contain approximately 110,000 clones, roughly 83% of them singletons. This chain joins TRBV20-1 and TRBJ2-4; D gene unclear. The receptor's source is a woman in her late teens or twenties in good health and CMV-seropositive. Specimen: PBMCs. The CDR3 DNA is TGCAGTGCTAGCAGACTTAACATTCAGTACTTC. Encoded protein: CSASRLNIQYF.